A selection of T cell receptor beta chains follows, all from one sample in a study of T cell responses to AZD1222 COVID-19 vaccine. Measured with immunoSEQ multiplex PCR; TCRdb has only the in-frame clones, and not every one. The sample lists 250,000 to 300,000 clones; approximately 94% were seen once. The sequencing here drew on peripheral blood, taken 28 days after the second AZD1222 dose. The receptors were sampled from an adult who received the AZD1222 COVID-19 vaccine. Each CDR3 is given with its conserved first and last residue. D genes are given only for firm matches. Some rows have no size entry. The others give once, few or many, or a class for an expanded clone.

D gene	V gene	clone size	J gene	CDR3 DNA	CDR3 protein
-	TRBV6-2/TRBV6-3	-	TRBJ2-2	TGTGCCAGCAGTTCAATGACCGTCGTAACCGGGGAGCTGTTTTTT	CASSSMTVVTGELFF
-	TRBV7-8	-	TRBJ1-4	TGTGCCAGCAGCTCCTCCAGAATTGGCAGGCGAACTAATGAAAAACTGTTTTTT	CASSSSRIGRRTNEKLFF
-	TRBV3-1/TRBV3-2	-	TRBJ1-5	TGTGCCAGCAGCCAAGAAGGGATAGGTCAGCCCCAGCATTTT	CASSQEGIGQPQHF
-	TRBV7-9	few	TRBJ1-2	TGTGCCAGCAGCTTCGGACAGACCTCCTATGGCTACACCTTC	CASSFGQTSYGYTF
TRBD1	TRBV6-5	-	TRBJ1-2	TGTGCCAGCAGTAAAATGCAGGGGGCCGAAGGCTACACCTTC	CASSKMQGAEGYTF
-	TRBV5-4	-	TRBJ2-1	TGTGCCAGCAGCTTAGGGCTAGCGAGCAATGAGCAGTTCTTC	CASSLGLASNEQFF
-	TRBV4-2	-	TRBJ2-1	TGTGCCAGCAGCCAATTTTGGGTCGCGCGCGAGCAGTTCTTC	CASSQFWVAREQFF
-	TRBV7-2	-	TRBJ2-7	TGTGCCAGCAGCTTAGTCTTCAGCGGAACCTACGAGCAGTACTTC	CASSLVFSGTYEQYF
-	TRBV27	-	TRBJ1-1	TGTGCCAGCAGTTTGCTCTGGAGAGGGCGTAACACTGAAGCTTTCTTT	CASSLLWRGRNTEAFF
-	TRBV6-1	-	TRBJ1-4	TGTGCCAGCAGTGAAGGGGTCCTGAGGGAAAAACTGTTTTTT	CASSEGVLREKLFF
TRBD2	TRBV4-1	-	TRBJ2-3	TGCGCCAGCAGCCCCGGGACTAGCGGGCACACAGATACGCAGTATTTT	CASSPGTSGHTDTQYF
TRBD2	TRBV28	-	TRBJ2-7	TGTGCCAGCAGTCCGCCGGGACTAGCGGGGAGGTACGAGCAGTACTTC	CASSPPGLAGRYEQYF
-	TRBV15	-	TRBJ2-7	TGTGCCACCAGCAGAGAATCGGGGTTATCCTACGAGCAGTACTTC	CATSRESGLSYEQYF
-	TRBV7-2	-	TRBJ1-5	TGTGCCAGCAGCCCAACCCGCGGTCAGCCCCAGCATTTT	CASSPTRGQPQHF
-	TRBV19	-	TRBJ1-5	TGTGCCAGTAGTACGAGGAGGGGTGTAAATCAGCCCCAGCATTTT	CASSTRRGVNQPQHF
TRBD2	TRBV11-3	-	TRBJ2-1	TGTGCCAGCAGCTTAGCCCCGTCTAGCGGGGGCTACAATGAGCAGTTCTTC	CASSLAPSSGGYNEQFF
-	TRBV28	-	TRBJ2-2	TGTGCCAGCAGTTTAACCGGGGAGCTGTTTTTT	CASSLTGELFF
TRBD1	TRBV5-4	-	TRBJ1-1	TGTGCCAGCAGCTGGGGACAGGGGGCGAACACTGAAGCTTTCTTT	CASSWGQGANTEAFF
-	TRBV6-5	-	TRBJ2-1	TGTGCCAGCAGCTCCTGGAAGGGTGAGCAGTTCTTC	CASSSWKGEQFF
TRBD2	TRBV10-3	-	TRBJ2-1	TGTGCCATCAGTGAGTCGTCGAGCGGGAGTTACTACAATGAGCAGTTCTTC	CAISESSSGSYYNEQFF
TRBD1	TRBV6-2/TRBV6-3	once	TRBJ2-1	TGTGCCAGCAGTGACAGGGTCGTTACCTACAATGAGCAGTTCTTC	CASSDRVVTYNEQFF
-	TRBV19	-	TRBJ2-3	TGTGCCAGTAGTCGCGGGTTCACAGATACGCAGTATTTT	CASSRGFTDTQYF
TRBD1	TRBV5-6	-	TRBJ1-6	TGTGCCAGCAGCCTGGACAGGGAGAATTCACCCCTCCACTTT	CASSLDRENSPLHF
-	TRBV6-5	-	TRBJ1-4	TGTGCCAGCAGTTACTCAAGAACGGCAACTAATGAAAAACTGTTTTTT	CASSYSRTATNEKLFF
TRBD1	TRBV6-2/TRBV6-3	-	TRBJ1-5	TGTGCCAGCAGTCAAGCCGGGACAGGGTCTAATCAGCCCCAGCATTTT	CASSQAGTGSNQPQHF
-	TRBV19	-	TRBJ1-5	TGTGCCAGTAACCCGGGATTGGGGCAGCCCCAGCATTTT	CASNPGLGQPQHF
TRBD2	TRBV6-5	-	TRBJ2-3	TGTGCCAGCAGCCAAGCGGGAGGACGGGATACGCAGTATTTT	CASSQAGGRDTQYF
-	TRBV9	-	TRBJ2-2	TGTGCCAGCAGAGGACGACTGAACACCGGGGAGCTGTTTTTT	CASRGRLNTGELFF
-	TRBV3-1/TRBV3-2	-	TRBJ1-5	TGTGCCAGCAGCCAAGGCGAGGTGGAGTCGGGGGAGCCCCAGCATTTT	CASSQGEVESGEPQHF
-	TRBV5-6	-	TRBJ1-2	TGTGCCAGCAGCTTTTCGGACAACTATGGCTACACCTTC	CASSFSDNYGYTF
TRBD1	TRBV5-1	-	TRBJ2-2	TGCGCCAGCAGCCCCCCGGGACAGTCTATCAGCGGGGAGCTGTTTTTT	CASSPPGQSISGELFF
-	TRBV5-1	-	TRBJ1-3	TGCGCCAGCAGCCCGGGACACCTAGGGCTGCGGGGCTCTGGAAACACCATATATTTT	CASSPGHLGLRGSGNTIYF
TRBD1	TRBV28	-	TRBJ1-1	TGTGCCAGCAGCCGGGGACAGGGAGGTTTGAGCGGCACTGAAGCTTTCTTT	CASSRGQGGLSGTEAFF
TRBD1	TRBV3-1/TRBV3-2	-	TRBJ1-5	TGTGCCAGCAGCCTCTATCCGGGACAGAATCAGCCCCAGCATTTT	CASSLYPGQNQPQHF
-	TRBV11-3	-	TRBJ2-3	TGTGCCAGCAGCTTAGGTCTGGGGGAGGCCAGGACAGATACGCAGTATTTT	CASSLGLGEARTDTQYF
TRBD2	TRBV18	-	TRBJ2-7	TGTGCCAGCTCCCTAGCACTAGCGGGAGATTCCTACGAGCAGTACTTC	CASSLALAGDSYEQYF
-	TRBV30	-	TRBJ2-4	TGTGCCTGGAGTGCTACAGCGACTACCCCCGATGGTGGCAAAAACATTCAGTACTTC	CAWSATATTPDGGKNIQYF
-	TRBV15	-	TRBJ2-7	TGTGCCACCAGCACCAAGGGGAGAGTGCGATACGAGCAGTACTTC	CATSTKGRVRYEQYF
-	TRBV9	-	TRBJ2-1	TGTGCCAGCAGCGTAGGAGGGACCGGCAATGAGCAGTTCTTC	CASSVGGTGNEQFF
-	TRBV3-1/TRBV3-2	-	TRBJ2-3	TGTGCCAGCAGCCAAGCCTCCCGATACCCCGCGTATTTT	CASSQASRYPAYF
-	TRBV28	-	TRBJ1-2	TGTGCCAGCAGACCGGAGGGGGGTAACTATGGCTACACCTTC	CASRPEGGNYGYTF
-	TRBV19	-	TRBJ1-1	TGTGCGACGATGAACACTGAAGCTTTCTTT	CATMNTEAFF
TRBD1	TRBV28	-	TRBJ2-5	TGTGCCAGCAGTTCCAGGGGGCTCGGGACCCAGTACTTC	CASSSRGLGTQYF
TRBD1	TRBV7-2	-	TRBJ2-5	TGTGCCAGCAGGTCAGGGACAGCTCAAGAGACCCAGTACTTC	CASRSGTAQETQYF
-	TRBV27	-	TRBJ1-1	TGTGCCAGCAGTTTAGTTCAGATACCCGACACTGAAGCTTTCTTT	CASSLVQIPDTEAFF
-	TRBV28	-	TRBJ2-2	TGTGCCAGCAGTTTAGGCACCAACACCGGGGAGCTGTTTTTT	CASSLGTNTGELFF